The 18 T cell receptor beta chains in this list originate from one sample, sequenced in a study of vaccination effects on CD4 cells after COVID-19. Antigens of these TCRs are unknown. The authors isolated CD4+ T cells after roughly eleven days of culture. Two doses of either BNT162b2 or mRNA-1273 were given to each participant. Method: immunoSEQ multiplex PCR; TCRdb's copy keeps in-frame clones and lacks some. The sample records some 40,000 clones, 65% to 75% being singletons. This material consisted of CD4+ T cells from PBMCs cultured without peptide, taken after COVID-19 vaccination. These receptors all stem from a human donor who received a COVID-19 vaccine.

The gene calls are TRBV18 and TRBJ2-7; possible D gene TRBD2, 7 bases. This CDR3 comprises 14 residues. Germline V gene sequence: CDR1 KGHSH, CDR2 LQKENI. The germline V and J ends were trimmed by 6 bases and 2 bases, with 14 bases remaining between them. CDR3 protein: CASSPQGRAYEQYF. As DNA, the CDR3 is TGTGCCAGCTCTCCCCAGGGGAGGGCCTACGAGCAGTACTTC.

The chain couples TRBV2 to TRBJ2-3; TRBD1 matches 8 bases. With 2 bases clipped from V and 0 bases from J, the junction kept 7 bases outside the gene matches. CDR1 and CDR2 (germline): SNHLY, FYNNEI. The CDR3 has 17 residues. The CDR3 nucleotides read TGTGCCAGCAGTGAAAGGGCAGGGGGCAGAAGCACAGATACGCAGTATTTT. Amino acids: CASSERAGGRSTDTQYF.

This chain joins TRBV3-1 (or the pseudogene TRBV3-2) and TRBJ2-1; TRBD2 matches 7 bases. Germline assignment: CDR1 LGHDT and CDR2 YNNKEL (reference sequence). The V gene end was trimmed by 8 bases and the J gene end by 5 bases; junction bases not matched to a gene: 3. The CDR3 is 12 residues long. CDR3 in DNA: TGTGCCAGCCGCGGGAGTAACAATGAGCAGTTCTTC. Its protein product is CASRGSNNEQFF.

This chain uses TRBV6-5 with TRBJ1-3, with D possibly matching TRBD1 (5 bases). This CDR3 is built from 15 residues. Per germline, CDR1 MNHEY and CDR2 SVGAGI. The V and J ends lost 7 bases and 4 bases respectively, with 17 bases between them. The CDR3 DNA is TGTGCCAGCACGCAGGGACGGGCTTCCGGAAACACCATATATTTT. This encodes CASTQGRASGNTIYF.

The rearrangement links TRBV5-8 to TRBJ1-3; D remains unclear. The CDR3 is made up of 18 amino acids. The V end was cut by 4 bases, the J end by 2 bases, with 22 bases between. CDR1 is SGHTS and CDR2 is YDEGEE in the germline V gene. The CDR3 spells CASSQPGVSTFAGNTIYF. The CDR3 region has the DNA TGTGCCAGCAGCCAGCCCGGTGTGAGCACTTTTGCTGGAAACACCATATATTTT.

V gene TRBV6-2 or TRBV6-3 combines with J gene TRBJ1-4; no clear D gene. Germline CDR1 MNHEY, CDR2 SVGEGT. V lost 5 bases, J lost 5 bases, and 9 bases lay in between. This CDR3 has 13 amino acids. The CDR3 coding sequence is TGTGCCAGCAGTCTCGGGTACAATGAAAAACTGTTTTTT. Encoded protein: CASSLGYNEKLFF.

This clone has just a few counts. The chain joins TRBV27 to TRBJ2-1; D gene unclear. Germline loops: CDR1 MNHEY, CDR2 SMNVEV (reference sequence). The CDR3 is 15 residues long. V lost 3 bases to trimming and J lost 7 bases, with 16 bases between them. The CDR3 DNA follows: TGTGCCAGCAGTTTTTATGGAACGTTTGGGAATGAGCAGTTCTTC. Its protein product is CASSFYGTFGNEQFF.

The chain joins TRBV6-5 to TRBJ1-2, with D perhaps matching TRBD1 (6 bases). The germline V and J ends were trimmed by 6 bases and 3 bases, with 17 bases remaining between them. This CDR3 spans 15 amino acids. Germline V gene lookup returns CDR1 MNHEY and CDR2 SVGAGI. The CDR3 sequence is CASRRSRGGYYGYTF. DNA for the CDR3: TGTGCCAGCAGACGATCACGCGGGGGCTACTATGGCTACACCTTC.

The chain employs TRBV6-5 and TRBJ1-5; no definite D call. This CDR3 has 13 residues. Trimming removed 6 bases from V and 4 bases from J, with 10 bases in between. The V gene's germline CDR1 is MNHEY and CDR2 SVGAGI. As DNA, the CDR3 is TGTGCCAGCAGGGCCGACCTAAATCAGCCCCAGCATTTT. It specifies CASRADLNQPQHF.

The CDR3 loop reads CASSPPAGNTEAFF. In DNA form, the CDR3 reads TGTGCCAGCTCACCCCCGGCCGGGAACACTGAAGCTTTCTTT. The chain links TRBV18 to TRBJ1-1; D remains unclear. V was clipped by 3 bases and J by 1 base, with 9 bases between them. Germline CDR1 and CDR2: KGHSH and LQKENI. The CDR3 is 14 amino acids. The variable domain in full, completed from reference TRBV18 and TRBJ1-1, reads NAGVMQNPRHLVRRRGQEARLRCSPMKGHSHVYWYRQLPEEGLKFMVYLQKENIIDESGMPKERFSAEFPKEGPSILRIQQVVRGDSAAYFCASSPPAGNTEAFFGQGTRLTVV.

DNA of the CDR3: TGTGCCAGCAGAGACAATAACTATGGCTACACCTTC. Residues: CASRDNNYGYTF. The rearrangement links TRBV12-3 or TRBV12-4 to TRBJ1-2; D uncertain. This CDR3 is 12 amino acids long. V gave up 6 bases and J gave up 1 base, with 6 bases separating them.

This clone has a count of ten or more. The chain is built from TRBV2 and TRBJ2-1; 11 bases align to TRBD2. The germline V gene has CDR1 SNHLY and CDR2 FYNNEI. CDR3 length: 15 residues. The V and J ends lost 4 bases and 15 bases, in that order; junction bases with no gene match: 14. CDR3 sequence: CASSGLAGGRSSGFF. DNA of the CDR3: TGTGCCAGCAGTGGATTAGCGGGAGGGCGGTCTTCTGGGTTCTTC.

The rearrangement links TRBV24-1 to TRBJ2-7, with D perhaps being TRBD1 or TRBD2 (5 bases each). The CDR3 covers 11 residues. In germline, CDR1 is KGHDR, CDR2 SFDVKD. V was pared by 5 bases and J by 5 bases, with 6 bases between. The CDR3, as DNA: TGTGCCACCAGTGTGGGGGACGAGCAGTACTTC. Protein sequence: CATSVGDEQYF.

J is TRBJ2-1 and V is TRBV6-4, with D possibly TRBD2 on 6 matching bases. The CDR3 spans 15 residues. The V gene's germline CDR1 is MRHNA and CDR2 SNTAGT. The V and J ends lost 5 bases and 6 bases respectively, with 17 bases between them. The CDR3 protein is CASSPLAGRVNEQFF. The CDR3 DNA reads TGTGCCAGCAGTCCACTAGCTGGAAGGGTCAATGAGCAGTTCTTC.

This clone came up a few times. Other DNA variants within this sample encode the same CDR3. The chain combines TRBV3-1 (or the pseudogene TRBV3-2) with TRBJ2-1; D gene ambiguous. The CDR3 contains 11 residues. Germline V gene data show CDR1 as LGHDT and CDR2 as YNNKEL (reference sequence). Deletions cut 6 bases from V and 1 base from J, with 1 base between. CDR3 residues: CASSSYNEQFF. The CDR3 DNA follows: TGTGCCAGCAGTTCCTACAATGAGCAGTTCTTC.

This chain links TRBV19 with TRBJ2-5, with TRBD2 identical over 8 bases. J was trimmed by 7 bases and V by 11 bases; bases with no gene match: 15. Germline lookup yields CDR1 LNHDA and CDR2 SQIVND (reference sequence). This CDR3 has 14 residues. The CDR3 region has the DNA TGTGCCTCTTCAACGGGGGGGGACACCGGGACCCAGTACTTC. Translation gives CASSTGGDTGTQYF.

This chain uses TRBV11-2 with TRBJ2-2, with 12 bases matching TRBD2. There are 16 residues in the CDR3. V gave up 5 bases and J gave up 7 bases; unmatched junction bases: 8. The germline V gene has CDR1 SGHAT and CDR2 FQNNGV. The CDR3 coding sequence is TGTGCCAGCAGCCTCCGGACTAGCGGGATGATCGGGGAGCTGTTTTTT. Translation gives CASSLRTSGMIGELFF.

The J gene is TRBJ2-7, the V gene TRBV18, with D perhaps matching TRBD2 (7 bases). Trimming pared 4 bases from V and 0 bases from J, leaving 16 bases between. Germline loops: CDR1 KGHSH, CDR2 LQKENI. This CDR3 contains 16 residues. CDR3 DNA sequence: TGTGCCAGCTCACGGTTGGGAGGGGGAGTCTCCTACGAGCAGTACTTC. Protein: CASSRLGGGVSYEQYF.